This is a list of T cell receptor beta chains from one sample in a study of T-cell reconstitution after alpha-beta-depleted transplantation in children. One entry per CDR3 protein, called by TCRdb with MiXCR from the PCR reads. The sample shows about 78,000 distinct CDR3 sequences, approximately 14% of them seen only once. Sequenced here: PBMCs, mostly from graft donor cells, sampled 180 days after TCRalphabeta/CD19-depleted stem cell transplant. Receptors were obtained from a male patient aged 2 to 9 who had a stem cell transplant for acute lymphoblastic leukemia, so the T cells may come from the graft donor. Each CDR3 is given with its conserved first and last residue. A D gene is named only where the DNA matches it firmly. Not every row has a clone size; where given, it reads once, few, many or a size class.

>.|TRBV20-1|TRBJ2-3|.
TGCAGTGCTAGAGCTCCTAGCACAGATACGCAGTATTTT
CSARAPSTDTQYF
>few|TRBV3-1|TRBJ2-5|.
TGTGCCAGCAACACCTGGGCAGATCCACAAGAGACCCAGTACTTC
CASNTWADPQETQYF
>.|TRBV27|TRBJ2-7|.
TGTGCCAGCAGTTTATCGCCGGGGAGCTCCTACGAGCAGTACTTC
CASSLSPGSSYEQYF
>.|TRBV7-2|TRBJ2-7|TRBD1
TGTGCCAGCAGCTTCCCCCGGGACAGGGCTGGAGAGCAGTACTTC
CASSFPRDRAGEQYF
>.|TRBV20-1|TRBJ2-3|.
TGCAGTGCTAGCGGATACACAGATACGCAGTATTTT
CSASGYTDTQYF
>.|TRBV6-2/TRBV6-3|TRBJ2-7|.
TGTGCCAGCAGGGTCAAACGACTCACCGCCTACGAGCAGTACTTC
CASRVKRLTAYEQYF
>.|TRBV20-1|TRBJ2-7|TRBD2
TGCAGTGCTAGAGATGTGAGACTAGCGGGAGGAATCTACGAGCAGTACTTC
CSARDVRLAGGIYEQYF
>few|TRBV6-1|TRBJ2-5|TRBD2
TGTGCCAGCACCCCACTAGCGGGGGGTAAAGAGACCCAGTACTTC
CASTPLAGGKETQYF
>.|TRBV20-1|TRBJ2-7|.
TGCAGTGCTAGAGATCCACGATTCTCCTACGAGCAGTACTTC
CSARDPRFSYEQYF
>.|TRBV6-1|TRBJ2-7|TRBD1
TGTGCCAGCAGTGAGGGGACAGGTACCTACGAGCAGTACTTC
CASSEGTGTYEQYF
>few|TRBV20-1|TRBJ2-7|.
TGCAGTGCCCGACGGAATCGGGGCATCAAGTCCTACGAGCAGTACTTC
CSARRNRGIKSYEQYF
>few|TRBV7-2|TRBJ2-3|.
TGTGCCACCCGGTACTCCCTTACGGGAGTCGTGACAGATACGCAGTATTTT
CATRYSLTGVVTDTQYF
>few|TRBV12-3/TRBV12-4|TRBJ1-6|.
TGTGCCAGCAGTTTAGGGCAGGGTAGATCACCCCTCCACTTT
CASSLGQGRSPLHF
>.|TRBV7-2|TRBJ2-7|TRBD1
TGTGCCAGCAGCTTCTACAGGGGTCCCTACGAGCAGTACTTC
CASSFYRGPYEQYF
>.|TRBV24-1|TRBJ1-5|.
TGTGCCACCAGTGACAACAGGGCAGGGCAGCCCCAGCATTTT
CATSDNRAGQPQHF
>.|TRBV4-2|TRBJ2-6|TRBD1
TGTGCCAGCAGCCCCCCAGGGGGCACTGGGGCCAACGTCCTGACTTTC
CASSPPGGTGANVLTF
>.|TRBV20-1|TRBJ2-3|.
TGCAGTGCTAGAGCCAACTGGTACTCGGGAGATACGCAGTATTTT
CSARANWYSGDTQYF
>.|TRBV7-6|TRBJ2-2|.
TGTGCCAGCAGCTTAGGAGGGACGGGGACCGGGGAGCTGTTTTTT
CASSLGGTGTGELFF
>few|TRBV5-1|TRBJ1-3|.
TGCGCCAGCAGCTTGGATCGGGTACTCTCTGGAAACACCATATATTTT
CASSLDRVLSGNTIYF
>few|TRBV14|TRBJ2-7|.
TGTGCCAGCAGCCACCTGGGACTTTACGAGCAGTACTTC
CASSHLGLYEQYF
>few|TRBV7-2|TRBJ1-1|.
TGTGCCAGCAGCCCCGGGACCGGGAGAACTGAAGCTTTCTTT
CASSPGTGRTEAFF
>few|TRBV12-3/TRBV12-4|TRBJ2-4|TRBD2
TGTGCCAGCAGTTTTAGGGCGCGCCTGGGACTAGCGGGTGGGCGCGGCAAAAACATTCAGTACTTC
CASSFRARLGLAGGRGKNIQYF
>few|TRBV20-1|TRBJ2-7|TRBD2
TGCAGCGCTAGCGGGAAATTGCCCTACGAGCAGTACTTC
CSASGKLPYEQYF
>.|TRBV5-5|TRBJ1-2|.
TGTGCCAGCAGCAGCCTCCGGGCAGGCCTCTATGGCTACACCTTC
CASSSLRAGLYGYTF
>.|TRBV25-1|TRBJ1-1|TRBD1
TGTGCCAGCAGTGACGGGACAGCGAACACTGAAGCTTTCTTT
CASSDGTANTEAFF
>.|TRBV6-2/TRBV6-3|TRBJ1-1|TRBD1
TGTGCCAGCAGTTATGATCTTGGGACAGGGTGGCGTTACACTGAAGCTTTCTTT
CASSYDLGTGWRYTEAFF
>few|TRBV5-1|TRBJ2-7|.
TGCGCCAGCAGCTTGGGGGCGGTGGGCTCCTACGAGCAGTACTTC
CASSLGAVGSYEQYF
>many|TRBV10-2|TRBJ1-2|.
TGCGCCAGCAAAGGTAGTTACTATGGCTACACCTTC
CASKGSYYGYTF
>few|TRBV10-3|TRBJ1-2|.
TGTGCCAGCACAGGGTACTATGGCTACACCTTC
CASTGYYGYTF
>few|TRBV4-1|TRBJ2-1|.
TGCGCCAGCAGCCTCCTAACTAGCACTTACGGTGAGCAGTTCTTC
CASSLLTSTYGEQFF
>.|TRBV6-1|TRBJ2-3|TRBD1
TGTGCCAGCAGGACGACAGGGGGCTCAGATACGCAGTATTTT
CASRTTGGSDTQYF
>few|TRBV12-3/TRBV12-4|TRBJ1-2|.
TGTGCCAGCAGGCTCAGGGTGAGCTATGGCTACACCTTC
CASRLRVSYGYTF
>few|TRBV6-1|TRBJ2-7|TRBD2
TGTGCCAGCAGTGACCCGCTAGCGGGAGACTACGAGCAGTACTTC
CASSDPLAGDYEQYF
>many|TRBV7-8|TRBJ2-2|TRBD1
TGTGCCAGCTCTCCGGGACAGATCACCGGGGAGCTGTTTTTT
CASSPGQITGELFF
>few|TRBV24-1|TRBJ1-5|TRBD1
TGTGCCACCAGTGACACCGGGACAGGGAATCAGCCCCAGCATTTT
CATSDTGTGNQPQHF
>many|TRBV20-1|TRBJ2-1|.
TGCAGTGCTCCTCGACTCAGCTCCTACAATGAGCAGTTCTTC
CSAPRLSSYNEQFF